This T cell receptor (beta chain) stems from a study of CD4 and CD8 cells across lung adenocarcinoma regions. By its share, this clonotype is medium-sized. Samples came from patients with localized non-small cell lung adenocarcinoma. TCRdb re-analysed the PCR reads in MiXCR, keeping a single row per CDR3 protein. The sample lists about 12,000 distinct CDR3 sequences; approximately 48% were seen once. The length of the CDR3 is 17 residues. V gave up 6 bases and J gave up 0 bases; unmatched junction bases: 9. Germline V lookup: CDR1 MNHEY, CDR2 SVGAGI. The source is a male donor with lung adenocarcinoma. The CD4 and CD8 labels of this study may be unreliable. Sequenced sample: CD8+ T cells from the margin of a lung tumor. The gene calls are TRBV6-5 and TRBJ2-2; 8 bases match TRBD1. CDR3 nucleotide sequence: TGTGCCAGCAGCCCGACCCAGGGGGCCGCGAACACCGGGGAGCTGTTTTTT. Its translation is CASSPTQGAANTGELFF.